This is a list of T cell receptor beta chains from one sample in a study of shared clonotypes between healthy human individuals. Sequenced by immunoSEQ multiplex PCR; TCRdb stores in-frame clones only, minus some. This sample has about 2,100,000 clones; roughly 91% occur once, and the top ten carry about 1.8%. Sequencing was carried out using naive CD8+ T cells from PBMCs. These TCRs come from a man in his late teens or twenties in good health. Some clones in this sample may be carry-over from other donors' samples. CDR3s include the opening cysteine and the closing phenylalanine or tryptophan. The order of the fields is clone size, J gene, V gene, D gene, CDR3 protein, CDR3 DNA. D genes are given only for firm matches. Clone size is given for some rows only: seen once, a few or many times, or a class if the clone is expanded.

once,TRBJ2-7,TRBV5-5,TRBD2,CASSYNPTSGSSIYEQYF,TGTGCCAGCAGTTACAACCCAACTAGCGGGAGCAGCATCTACGAGCAGTACTTC
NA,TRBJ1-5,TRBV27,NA,CASSLFGTGSYSNQPQHF,TGTGCCAGCAGTTTATTCGGAACAGGGAGCTATAGCAATCAGCCCCAGCATTTT
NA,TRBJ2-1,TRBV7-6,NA,CASSFTSIYNEQFF,TGTGCCAGCAGCTTCACTAGCATCTACAATGAGCAGTTCTTC
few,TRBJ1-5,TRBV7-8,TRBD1,CASSWGQSNQPQHF,TGTGCCAGCAGCTGGGGACAGAGCAATCAGCCCCAGCATTTT
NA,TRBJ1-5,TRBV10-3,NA,CAITADGGSNQPQHF,TGTGCCATCACTGCAGACGGGGGTTCCAATCAGCCCCAGCATTTT
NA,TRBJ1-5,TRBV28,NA,CASSPPSRGQPQHF,TGTGCCAGCAGTCCCCCGTCCCGGGGGCAGCCCCAGCATTTT
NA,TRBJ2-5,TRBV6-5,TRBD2,CASSGGRSQETQYF,TGTGCCAGCAGTGGCGGGAGGTCGCAGGAGACCCAGTACTTC
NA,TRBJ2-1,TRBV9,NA,CASSPGEQFF,TGTGCCAGCAGCCCAGGTGAGCAGTTCTTC
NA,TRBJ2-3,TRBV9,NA,CASSPPWGESTDTQYF,TGTGCCAGCAGCCCTCCCTGGGGGGAGAGCACAGATACGCAGTATTTT
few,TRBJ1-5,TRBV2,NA,CASSDRGNQPQHF,TGTGCCAGCAGCGACCGGGGCAATCAGCCCCAGCATTTT
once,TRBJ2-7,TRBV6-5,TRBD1,CASSLGTVTYEQYF,TGTGCCAGCAGTCTCGGGACAGTTACCTACGAGCAGTACTTC
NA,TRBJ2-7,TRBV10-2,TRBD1,CASSESGTGVYEQYF,TGCGCCAGCAGTGAGTCGGGGACAGGGGTGTACGAGCAGTACTTC
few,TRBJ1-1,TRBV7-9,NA,CASSFVVRTGDTEAFF,TGTGCCAGCAGCTTCGTGGTCAGAACTGGGGACACTGAAGCTTTCTTT
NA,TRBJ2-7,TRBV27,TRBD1,CASSLRQGAAYEQYF,TGTGCCAGCAGTTTACGGCAGGGGGCCGCCTACGAGCAGTACTTC
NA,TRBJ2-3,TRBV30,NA,CAWTEGRRGTLDTQYF,TGTGCCTGGACCGAGGGACGGCGAGGTACCCTAGATACGCAGTATTTT
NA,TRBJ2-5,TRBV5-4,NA,CASSLDIQETQYF,TGTGCCAGCAGCTTGGACATCCAAGAGACCCAGTACTTC
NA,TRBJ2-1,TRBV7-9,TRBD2,CASSWLGGSSGEQFF,TGTGCCAGCAGCTGGCTTGGCGGGAGCTCCGGTGAGCAGTTCTTC
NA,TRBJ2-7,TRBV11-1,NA,CASSGRPKDPYEQYF,TGTGCCAGCAGCGGACGGCCGAAGGACCCCTACGAGCAGTACTTC
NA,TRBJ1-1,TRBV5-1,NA,CASSLLFAQGDTEAFF,TGCGCCAGCAGCTTATTATTTGCCCAGGGTGACACTGAAGCTTTCTTT
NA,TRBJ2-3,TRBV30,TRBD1,CAWGFPRGTQYF,TGTGCCTGGGGGTTCCCCAGGGGGACGCAGTATTTT
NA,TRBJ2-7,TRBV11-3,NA,CASSLGRAASSEQYF,TGTGCCAGCAGCTTAGGGCGGGCAGCTAGTAGCGAGCAGTACTTC
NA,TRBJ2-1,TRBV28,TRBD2,CASSLGGSSYNEQFF,TGTGCCAGCAGTTTAGGCGGGAGCTCCTACAATGAGCAGTTCTTC
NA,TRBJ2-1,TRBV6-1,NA,CASSESAALAPVAYNEQFF,TGTGCCAGCAGTGAATCGGCGGCCTTAGCCCCGGTGGCCTACAATGAGCAGTTCTTC
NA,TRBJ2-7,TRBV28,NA,CASSFSGTPYEQYF,TGTGCCAGCAGTTTTTCCGGGACGCCCTACGAGCAGTACTTC
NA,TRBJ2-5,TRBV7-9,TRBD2,CASSSRGGKGGETQYF,TGTGCCAGCAGCTCCCGGGGGGGAAAAGGGGGAGAGACCCAGTACTTC
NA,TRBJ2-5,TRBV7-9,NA,CASSPSWQTQETQYF,TGTGCCAGCAGCCCGAGTTGGCAGACCCAAGAGACCCAGTACTTC
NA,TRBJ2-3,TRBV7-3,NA,CASSLDSTDTQYF,TGTGCCAGCAGCCTCGATAGCACAGATACGCAGTATTTT
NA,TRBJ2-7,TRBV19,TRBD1,CASSPGQGSREQYF,TGTGCCAGTAGCCCGGGACAGGGGAGTCGTGAGCAGTACTTC
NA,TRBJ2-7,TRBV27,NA,CASSLVALPSYEQYF,TGTGCCAGCAGTTTGGTAGCGCTCCCCTCCTACGAGCAGTACTTC
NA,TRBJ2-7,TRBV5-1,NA,CASSEYRDPSSYEQYF,TGCGCCAGCAGCGAGTACAGGGACCCCAGCTCCTACGAGCAGTACTTC
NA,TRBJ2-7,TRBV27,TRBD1,CASRNGQASSYEQYF,TGTGCCAGCAGAAACGGACAGGCGAGCTCCTACGAGCAGTACTTC
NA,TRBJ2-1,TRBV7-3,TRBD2,CASSPMGGAYNEQFF,TGTGCCAGCAGCCCCATGGGGGGGGCCTACAATGAGCAGTTCTTC
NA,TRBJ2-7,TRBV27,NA,CASSLGSTYEQYF,TGTGCCAGCAGCCTCGGGTCGACCTACGAGCAGTACTTC
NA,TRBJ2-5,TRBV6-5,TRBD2,CASSYSGFSGETQYF,TGTGCCAGCAGTTACTCAGGGTTTAGCGGGGAGACCCAGTACTTC
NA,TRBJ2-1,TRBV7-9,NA,CASSPLYRALEFF,TGTGCCAGCAGCCCCCTTTACAGGGCCCTCGAGTTCTTC
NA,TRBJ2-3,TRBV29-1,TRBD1,CSGYDRGLHF,TGCAGCGGATACGACAGGGGTCTCCATTTT
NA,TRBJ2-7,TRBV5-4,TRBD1,CASSLNGQASYEQYF,TGTGCCAGCAGCTTGAATGGACAGGCCTCCTACGAGCAGTACTTC
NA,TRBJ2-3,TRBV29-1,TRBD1,CSVETGGRGHQDTQYF,TGCAGCGTTGAAACCGGCGGCAGGGGGCATCAAGATACGCAGTATTTT
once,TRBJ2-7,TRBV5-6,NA,CASSLLVKPYEQYF,TGTGCCAGCAGCTTGTTGGTAAAACCCTACGAGCAGTACTTC
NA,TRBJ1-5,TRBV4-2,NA,CASSSIFRTDSNQPQHF,TGTGCCAGCAGCTCTATTTTTCGGACAGATAGCAATCAGCCCCAGCATTTT
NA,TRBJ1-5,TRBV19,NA,CASSITTGQPQHF,TGTGCCAGTAGTATCACTACAGGTCAGCCCCAGCATTTT
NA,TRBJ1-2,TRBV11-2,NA,CASSLGVIVRDVPFF,TGTGCCAGCAGCTTAGGAGTCATAGTCCGGGACGTTCCCTTCTTC
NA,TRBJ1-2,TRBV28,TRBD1,CASSFSGGDGYTF,TGTGCCAGCAGTTTTTCAGGGGGCGATGGCTACACCTTC
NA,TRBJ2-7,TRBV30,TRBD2,CAWSGLAGHEQYF,TGTGCCTGGAGCGGGCTAGCGGGACACGAGCAGTACTTC
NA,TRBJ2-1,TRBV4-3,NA,CASSQDKNEQFF,TGCGCCAGCAGCCAAGATAAGAATGAGCAGTTCTTC
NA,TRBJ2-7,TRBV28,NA,CASSLLTGTYEQYF,TGTGCCAGCAGTTTATTGACGGGGACCTACGAGCAGTACTTC
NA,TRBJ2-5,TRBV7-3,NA,CASSFTGGRQETQYF,TGTGCCAGCAGCTTCACTGGGGGGAGACAAGAGACCCAGTACTTC
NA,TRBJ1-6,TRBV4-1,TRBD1,CASSQVALGTGTHSPLHF,TGCGCCAGCAGCCAAGTGGCCCTAGGGACAGGGACCCACTCACCCCTCCACTTT
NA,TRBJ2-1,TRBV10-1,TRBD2,CASRNPGLAGGPNTYNEQFF,TGCGCCAGCAGGAACCCGGGACTAGCGGGAGGGCCCAACACCTACAATGAGCAGTTCTTC
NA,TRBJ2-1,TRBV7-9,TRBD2,CASSLTGLAGPVEQFF,TGTGCCAGCAGCTTAACGGGACTAGCGGGACCAGTTGAGCAGTTCTTC
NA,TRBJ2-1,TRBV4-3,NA,CASSQDKTGGNNEQFF,TGCGCCAGCAGCCAAGATAAGACAGGAGGAAACAATGAGCAGTTCTTC
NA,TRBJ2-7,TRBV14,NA,CASSQALISGYEQYF,TGTGCCAGCAGCCAAGCGTTGATTAGTGGCTACGAGCAGTACTTC
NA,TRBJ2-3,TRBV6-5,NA,CASSYAISRTDTQYF,TGTGCCAGCAGTTACGCCATCTCTAGGACAGATACGCAGTATTTT
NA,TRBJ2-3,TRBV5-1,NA,CASSTTGIGKKGTQYF,TGCGCCAGCAGCACGACAGGAATCGGCAAAAAGGGGACGCAGTATTTT
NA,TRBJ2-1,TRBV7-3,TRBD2,CASSSTSGGRYNEQFF,TGTGCCAGCAGCTCGACTAGCGGAGGGAGATACAATGAGCAGTTCTTC
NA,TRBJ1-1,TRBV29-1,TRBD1,CSVSGTEMNTEAFF,TGCAGCGTTTCCGGGACAGAGATGAACACTGAAGCTTTCTTT
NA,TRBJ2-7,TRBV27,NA,CASSGISSAYEQYF,TGTGCCAGCAGTGGGATAAGTTCCGCCTACGAGCAGTACTTC
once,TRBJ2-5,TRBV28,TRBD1,CASSFWDRKQETQYF,TGTGCCAGCAGTTTTTGGGACAGAAAGCAAGAGACCCAGTACTTC
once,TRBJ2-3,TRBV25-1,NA,CASSGGPHTDTQYF,TGTGCCAGCAGTGGCGGACCCCACACAGATACGCAGTATTTT